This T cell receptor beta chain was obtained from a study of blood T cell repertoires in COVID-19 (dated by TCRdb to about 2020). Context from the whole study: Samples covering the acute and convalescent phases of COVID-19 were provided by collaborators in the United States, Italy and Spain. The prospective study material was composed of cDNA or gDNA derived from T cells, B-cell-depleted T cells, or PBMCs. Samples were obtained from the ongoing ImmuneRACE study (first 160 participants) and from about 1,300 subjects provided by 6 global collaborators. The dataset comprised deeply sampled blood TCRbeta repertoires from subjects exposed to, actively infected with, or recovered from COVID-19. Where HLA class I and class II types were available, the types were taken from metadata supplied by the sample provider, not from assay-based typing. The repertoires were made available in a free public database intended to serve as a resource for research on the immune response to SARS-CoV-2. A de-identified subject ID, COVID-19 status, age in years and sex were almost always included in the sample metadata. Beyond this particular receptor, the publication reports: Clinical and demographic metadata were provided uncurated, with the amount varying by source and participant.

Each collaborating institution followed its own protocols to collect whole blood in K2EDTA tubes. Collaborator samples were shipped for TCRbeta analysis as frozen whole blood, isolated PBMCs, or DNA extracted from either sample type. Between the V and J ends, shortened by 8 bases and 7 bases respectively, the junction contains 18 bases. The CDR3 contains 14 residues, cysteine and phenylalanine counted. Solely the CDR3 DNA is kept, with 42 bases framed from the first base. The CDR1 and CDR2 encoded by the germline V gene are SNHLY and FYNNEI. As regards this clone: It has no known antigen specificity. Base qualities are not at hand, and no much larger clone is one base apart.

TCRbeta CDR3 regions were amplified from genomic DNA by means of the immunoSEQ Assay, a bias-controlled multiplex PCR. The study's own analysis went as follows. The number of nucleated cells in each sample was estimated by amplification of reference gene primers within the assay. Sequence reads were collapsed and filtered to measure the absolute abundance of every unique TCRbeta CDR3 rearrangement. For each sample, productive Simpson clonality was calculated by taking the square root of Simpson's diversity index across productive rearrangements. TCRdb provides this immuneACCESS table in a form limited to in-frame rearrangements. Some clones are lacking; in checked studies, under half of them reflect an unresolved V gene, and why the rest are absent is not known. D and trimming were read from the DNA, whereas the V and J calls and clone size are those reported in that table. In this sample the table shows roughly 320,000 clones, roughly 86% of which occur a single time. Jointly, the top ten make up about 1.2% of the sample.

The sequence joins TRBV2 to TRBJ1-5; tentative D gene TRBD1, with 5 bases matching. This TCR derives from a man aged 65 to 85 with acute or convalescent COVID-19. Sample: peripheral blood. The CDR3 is CASSMGGGAQPQHF. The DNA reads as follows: TGTGCCAGCTCCATGGGGGGTGGGGCGCAGCCCCAGCATTTT.